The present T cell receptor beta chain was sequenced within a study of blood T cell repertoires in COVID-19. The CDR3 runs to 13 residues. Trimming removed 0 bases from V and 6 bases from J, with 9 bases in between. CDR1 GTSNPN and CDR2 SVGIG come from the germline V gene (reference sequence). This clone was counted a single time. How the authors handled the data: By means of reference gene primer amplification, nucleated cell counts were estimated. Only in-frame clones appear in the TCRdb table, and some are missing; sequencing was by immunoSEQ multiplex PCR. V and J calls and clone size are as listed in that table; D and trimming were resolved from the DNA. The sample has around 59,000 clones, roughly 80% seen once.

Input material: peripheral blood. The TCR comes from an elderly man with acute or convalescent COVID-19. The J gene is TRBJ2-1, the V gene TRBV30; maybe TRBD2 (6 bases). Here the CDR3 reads CAWSVGGVNEQFF. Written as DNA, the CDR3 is TGTGCCTGGAGTGTAGGAGGGGTCAATGAGCAGTTCTTC.